This T cell receptor (beta chain) was captured by sequencing in a study of T cell responses to AZD1222 COVID-19 vaccine. The CDR3 runs to 13 residues. In germline, CDR1 is SGHRS, CDR2 YFSETQ. V gave up 4 bases and J gave up 5 bases, with 10 bases separating them. Profiled with immunoSEQ multiplex PCR; TCRdb holds only in-frame clones, not every one. In the table there are about 150,000 clones, about nine tenths of which are singletons. V is TRBV5-1 and J is TRBJ1-5, with D tentatively TRBD1 (6 bases). The sequence was obtained from an adult in good health. The source was peripheral blood, collected on day 0 of AZD1222 vaccination. CDR3 coding DNA: TGCGCCAGCAGCCTAGCAGGGGATCAGCCCCAGCATTTT. Protein sequence: CASSLAGDQPQHF.